This TCR beta chain was documented in a study of beta chain features in type 1 diabetes. Trimming cost V 5 bases and J 9 bases, with 14 bases left between them. Germline CDR1 is SGHTA and CDR2 is FQGNSA. CDR3 size: 12 residues. Expressed TCRB transcripts were sequenced, since all the RNA that had been isolated was reverse transcribed. Libraries were prepared by immunoSEQ multiplex PCR; TCRdb keeps only in-frame clonotypes and omits some of them. The table has 100,000 to 150,000 clones, approximately 15% seen once. Whole-study findings and limits: Moderate yet significant TCRB CDR3 shortening was seen in Type 1 diabetes patients in all four CD4+ subsets. The question left open here concerned HLA type influencing TCRB rearrangement.

Details on this clone: Its antigen is still unknown.

The V call is TRBV7-2, the J call TRBJ2-7; D unresolved. Sequenced input: central memory CD4+ T cells from blood. This TCR came from a man aged 18 to 35 with type 1 diabetes. The CDR3 loop is CASSPDLELQYF. The CDR3 bases are TGTGCCAGCAGCCCAGACTTGGAACTGCAGTACTTC.